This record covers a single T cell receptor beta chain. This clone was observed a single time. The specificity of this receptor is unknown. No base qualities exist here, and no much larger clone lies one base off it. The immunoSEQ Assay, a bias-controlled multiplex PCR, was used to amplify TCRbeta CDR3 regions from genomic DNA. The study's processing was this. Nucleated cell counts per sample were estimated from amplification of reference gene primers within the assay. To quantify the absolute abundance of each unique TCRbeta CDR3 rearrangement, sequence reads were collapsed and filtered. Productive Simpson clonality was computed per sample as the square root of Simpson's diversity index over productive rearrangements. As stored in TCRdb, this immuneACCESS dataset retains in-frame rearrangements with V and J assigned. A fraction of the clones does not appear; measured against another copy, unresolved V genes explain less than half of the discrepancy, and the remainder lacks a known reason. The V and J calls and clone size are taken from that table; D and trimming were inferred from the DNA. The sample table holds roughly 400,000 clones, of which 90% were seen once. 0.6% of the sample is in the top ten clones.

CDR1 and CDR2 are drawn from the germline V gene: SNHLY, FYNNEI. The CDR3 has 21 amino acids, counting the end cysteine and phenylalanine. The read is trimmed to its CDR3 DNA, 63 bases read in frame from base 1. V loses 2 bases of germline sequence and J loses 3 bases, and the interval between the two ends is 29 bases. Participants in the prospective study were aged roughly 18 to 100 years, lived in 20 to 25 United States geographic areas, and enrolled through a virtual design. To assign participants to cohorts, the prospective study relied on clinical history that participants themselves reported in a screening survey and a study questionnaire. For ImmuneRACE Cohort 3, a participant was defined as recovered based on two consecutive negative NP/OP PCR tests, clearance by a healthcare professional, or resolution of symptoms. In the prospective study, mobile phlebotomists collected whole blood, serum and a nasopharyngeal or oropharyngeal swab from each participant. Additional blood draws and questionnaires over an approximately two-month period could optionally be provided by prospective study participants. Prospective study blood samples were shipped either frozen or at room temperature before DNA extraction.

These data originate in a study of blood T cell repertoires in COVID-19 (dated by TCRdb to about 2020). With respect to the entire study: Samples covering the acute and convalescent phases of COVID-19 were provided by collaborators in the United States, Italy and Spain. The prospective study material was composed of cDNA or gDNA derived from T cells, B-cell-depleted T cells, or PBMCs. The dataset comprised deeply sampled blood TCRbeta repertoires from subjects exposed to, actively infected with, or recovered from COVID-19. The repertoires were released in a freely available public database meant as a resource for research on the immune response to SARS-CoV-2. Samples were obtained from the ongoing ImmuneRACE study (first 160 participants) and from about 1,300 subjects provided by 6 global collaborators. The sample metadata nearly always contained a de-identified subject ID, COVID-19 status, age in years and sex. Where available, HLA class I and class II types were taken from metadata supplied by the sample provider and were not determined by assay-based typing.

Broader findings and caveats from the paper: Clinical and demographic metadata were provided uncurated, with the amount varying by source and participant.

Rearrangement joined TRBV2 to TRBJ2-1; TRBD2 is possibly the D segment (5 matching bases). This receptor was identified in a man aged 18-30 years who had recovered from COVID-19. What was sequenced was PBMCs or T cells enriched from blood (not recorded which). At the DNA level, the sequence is TGTGCCAGCAGTGAACTTCGGGATACCCCACTCCACCCCAGAGACTACAATGAGCAGTTCTTC. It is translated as CASSELRDTPLHPRDYNEQFF.